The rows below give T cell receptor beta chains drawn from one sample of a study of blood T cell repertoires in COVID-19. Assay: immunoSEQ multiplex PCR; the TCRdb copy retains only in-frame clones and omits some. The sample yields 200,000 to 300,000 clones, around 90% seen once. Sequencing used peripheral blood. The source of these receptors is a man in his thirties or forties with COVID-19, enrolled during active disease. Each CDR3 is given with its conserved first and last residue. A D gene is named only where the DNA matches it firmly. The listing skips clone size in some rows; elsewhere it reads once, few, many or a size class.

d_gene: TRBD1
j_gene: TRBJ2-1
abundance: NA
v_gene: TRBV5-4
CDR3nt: TGTGCCAGCAGCTTGGGCGTGGGACAGATCTACAATGAGCAGTTCTTC
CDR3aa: CASSLGVGQIYNEQFF

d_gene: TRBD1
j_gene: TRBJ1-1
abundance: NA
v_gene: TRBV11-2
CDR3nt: TGTGCCAGCAGCAGCCACTTAGGGACAGGCCTAGCCACTGAAGCTTTCTTT
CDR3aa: CASSSHLGTGLATEAFF

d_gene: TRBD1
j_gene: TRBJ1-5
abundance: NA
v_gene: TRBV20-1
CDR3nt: TGCAGTGCTAGTAGGGGACAGGCGAATCAGCCCCAGCATTTT
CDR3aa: CSASRGQANQPQHF

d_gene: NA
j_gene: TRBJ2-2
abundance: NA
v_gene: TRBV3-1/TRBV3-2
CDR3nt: TGTGCCAGCAGCCAAGGGGCTAGCGCAAACACCGGGGAGCTGTTTTTT
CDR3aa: CASSQGASANTGELFF

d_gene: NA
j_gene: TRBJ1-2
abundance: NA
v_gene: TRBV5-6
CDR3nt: TGTGCCAGCAGCTTGAGGCAGGCGAACTATGGCTACACCTTC
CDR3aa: CASSLRQANYGYTF

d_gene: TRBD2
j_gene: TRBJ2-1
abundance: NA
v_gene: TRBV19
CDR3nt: TGTGCCAGGAAGCGGGGGGATCGTAATGAGCAGTTCTTC
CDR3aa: CARKRGDRNEQFF

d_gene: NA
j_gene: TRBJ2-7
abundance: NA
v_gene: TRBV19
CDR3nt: TGTGCCAGTAGTATAATCCGGGGGAGCTCCTACGAGCAGTACTTC
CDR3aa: CASSIIRGSSYEQYF

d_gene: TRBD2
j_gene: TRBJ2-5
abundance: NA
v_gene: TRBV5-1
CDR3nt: TGCGCCAGCAGCTTCCGCCGGGCTAGCGGGGCGTCAGAGACCCAGTACTTC
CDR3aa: CASSFRRASGASETQYF

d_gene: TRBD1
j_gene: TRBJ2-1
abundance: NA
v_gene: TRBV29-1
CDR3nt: TGCAGCGTTGATTCCGGGACAGGGAACTCCTACAATGAGCAGTTCTTC
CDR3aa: CSVDSGTGNSYNEQFF

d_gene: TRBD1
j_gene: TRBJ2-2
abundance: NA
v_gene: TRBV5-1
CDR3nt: TGCGCCAGCAGCCTCAGACAGGGTCGGGACGGGGAGCTGTTTTTT
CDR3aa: CASSLRQGRDGELFF

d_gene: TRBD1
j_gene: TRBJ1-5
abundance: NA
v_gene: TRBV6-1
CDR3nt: TGTGCCAGCAGTGCTGGGACAGGGGGCTCGTATAGCAATCAGCCCCAGCATTTT
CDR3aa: CASSAGTGGSYSNQPQHF

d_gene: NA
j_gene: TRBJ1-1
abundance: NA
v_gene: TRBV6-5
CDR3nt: TGTGCCACCCTCACGGGGGGGGCGCCCAGCACTGAAGCTTTCTTT
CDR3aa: CATLTGGAPSTEAFF

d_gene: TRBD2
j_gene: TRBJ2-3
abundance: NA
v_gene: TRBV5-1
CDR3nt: TGCGCCAGCAGCCCGGGGGCTAGCGGGGGCACAGATACGCAGTATTTT
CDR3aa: CASSPGASGGTDTQYF

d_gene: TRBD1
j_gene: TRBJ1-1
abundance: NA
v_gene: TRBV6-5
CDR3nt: TGTGCCAGCAGTTGGGACAGGGAAACTGAAGCTTTCTTT
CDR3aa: CASSWDRETEAFF

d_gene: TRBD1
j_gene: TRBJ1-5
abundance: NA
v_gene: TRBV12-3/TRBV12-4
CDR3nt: TGTGCCAGCAGAGGGGGCGGCAATCAGCCCCAGCATTTT
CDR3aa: CASRGGGNQPQHF

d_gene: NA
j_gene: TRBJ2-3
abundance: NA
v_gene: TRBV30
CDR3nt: TGTGCCTGGAGTGGGGGATTCCAGGGGTTGAGAGATACGCAGTATTTT
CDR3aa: CAWSGGFQGLRDTQYF

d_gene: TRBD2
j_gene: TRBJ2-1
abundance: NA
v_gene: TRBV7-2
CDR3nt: TGTGCCAGCAGCTTAACCAGACTAGCGGGGGCGAGAAATGAGCAGTTCTTC
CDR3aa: CASSLTRLAGARNEQFF

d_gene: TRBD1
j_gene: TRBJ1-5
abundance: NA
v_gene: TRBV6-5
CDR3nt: TGTGCCAGCAGTTACTCAAGACAGGGGCATCAGCCCCAGCATTTT
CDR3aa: CASSYSRQGHQPQHF

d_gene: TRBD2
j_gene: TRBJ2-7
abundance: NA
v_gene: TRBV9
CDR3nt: TGTGCCAGCAGCGTAGGACCGGGGCTAGCGGACATCTACGAGCAGTACTTC
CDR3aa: CASSVGPGLADIYEQYF

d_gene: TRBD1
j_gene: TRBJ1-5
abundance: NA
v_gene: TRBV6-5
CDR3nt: TGTGCCAGCAGTAGAAGACAGGGACTTAATCAGCCCCAGCATTTT
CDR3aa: CASSRRQGLNQPQHF

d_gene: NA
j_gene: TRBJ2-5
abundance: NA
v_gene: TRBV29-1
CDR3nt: TGCAGCGTTGAAGATCCCGGCAGGGTGGGGACCCAGTACTTC
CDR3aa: CSVEDPGRVGTQYF

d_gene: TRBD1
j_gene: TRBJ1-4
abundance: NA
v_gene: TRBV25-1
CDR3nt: TGTGCCAGCAGTGAGCCCCAGGGGGTACGTGAAAAACTGTTTTTT
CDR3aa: CASSEPQGVREKLFF

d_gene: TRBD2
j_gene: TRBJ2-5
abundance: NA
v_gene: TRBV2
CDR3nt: TGTGCCTGGGGACTAGCGGGGGGGCCTGAGACCCAGTACTTC
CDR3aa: CAWGLAGGPETQYF

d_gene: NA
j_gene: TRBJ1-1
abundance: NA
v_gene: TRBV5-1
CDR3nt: TGCGCCAGCAGCTTGGGCCAGGAGAACACTGAAGCTTTCTTT
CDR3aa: CASSLGQENTEAFF

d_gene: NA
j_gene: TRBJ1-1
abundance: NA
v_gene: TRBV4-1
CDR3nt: TGCGCCAGCAGCCAAGGGCCAGGGTTGATGAACACTGAAGCTTTCTTT
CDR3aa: CASSQGPGLMNTEAFF

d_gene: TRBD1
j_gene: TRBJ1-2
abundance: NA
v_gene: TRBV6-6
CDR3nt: TGTGCCAGCAGCCTCCCACAGGGGGCAGGTGGCTACACCTTC
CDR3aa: CASSLPQGAGGYTF

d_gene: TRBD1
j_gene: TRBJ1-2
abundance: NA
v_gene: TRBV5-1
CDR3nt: TGCGCCAGCAGCCAGACAGGGGGAGCCTATGGCTACACCTTC
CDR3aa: CASSQTGGAYGYTF

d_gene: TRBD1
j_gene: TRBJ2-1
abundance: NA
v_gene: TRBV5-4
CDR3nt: TGTGCCAGCAGCGACGGGACAGGGCCCTACAATGAGCAGTTCTTC
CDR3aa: CASSDGTGPYNEQFF

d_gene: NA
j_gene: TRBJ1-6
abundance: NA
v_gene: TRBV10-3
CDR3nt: TGTGCCATCAGGGACAGAGACTCACCCCTCCACTTT
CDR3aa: CAIRDRDSPLHF

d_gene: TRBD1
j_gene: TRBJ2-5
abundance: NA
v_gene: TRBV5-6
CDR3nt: TGTGCCAGCAGCGCGACAGGGCTTTCGGAGACCCAGTACTTC
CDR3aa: CASSATGLSETQYF

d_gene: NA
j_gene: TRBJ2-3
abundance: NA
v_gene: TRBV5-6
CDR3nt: TGTGCCAGCAGCTTCAGCGGAGATAGCACAGATACGCAGTATTTT
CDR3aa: CASSFSGDSTDTQYF

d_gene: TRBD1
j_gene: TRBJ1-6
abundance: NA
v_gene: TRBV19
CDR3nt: TGTGCCAGTAGTATTGGACAGGGGGCGACCCGTACCCTCCACTTT
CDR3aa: CASSIGQGATRTLHF

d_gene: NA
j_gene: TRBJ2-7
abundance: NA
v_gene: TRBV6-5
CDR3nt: TGTGCCAGCTTCTTCTACGAGCAGTACTTC
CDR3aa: CASFFYEQYF

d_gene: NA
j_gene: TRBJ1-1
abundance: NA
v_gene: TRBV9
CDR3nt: TGTGCCAGCAGCGTGAACACCAACACTGAAGCTTTCTTT
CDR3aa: CASSVNTNTEAFF

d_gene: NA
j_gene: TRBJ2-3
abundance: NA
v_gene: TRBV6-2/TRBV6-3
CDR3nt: TGTGCCAGCAGTCAACGGGACTGGGATTGGAATACGCAGTATTTT
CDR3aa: CASSQRDWDWNTQYF

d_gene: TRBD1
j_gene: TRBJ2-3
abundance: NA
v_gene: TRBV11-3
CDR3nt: TGTGCCAGCAGCCCGCACGGACAGGGGTCGGGCACAGATACGCAGTATTTT
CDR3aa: CASSPHGQGSGTDTQYF

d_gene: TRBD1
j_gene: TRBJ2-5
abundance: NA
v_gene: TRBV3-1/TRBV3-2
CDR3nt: TGTGCCAGCAGCCAAACCCGACAGGGGCACGAGACCCAGTACTTC
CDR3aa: CASSQTRQGHETQYF

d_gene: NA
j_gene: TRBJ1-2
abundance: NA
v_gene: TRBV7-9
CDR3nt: TGTGCCAGCAGTCCCAGCGTCCTCAACTATGGCTACACCTTC
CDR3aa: CASSPSVLNYGYTF

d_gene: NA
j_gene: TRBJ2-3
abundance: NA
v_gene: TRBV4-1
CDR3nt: TGCGCCAGCAGCCAGAGAGCGGCGGGTAGCACAGATACGCAGTATTTT
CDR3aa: CASSQRAAGSTDTQYF

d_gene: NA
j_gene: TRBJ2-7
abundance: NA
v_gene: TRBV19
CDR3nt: TGTGCCAGTAGTATCACGACAGGTTCCTACGAGCAGTACTTC
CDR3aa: CASSITTGSYEQYF

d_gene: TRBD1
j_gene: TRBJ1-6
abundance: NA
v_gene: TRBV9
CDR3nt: TGTGCCAGCAGCGTAGGGGGGACAGGGACTTCACCCCTCCACTTT
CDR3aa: CASSVGGTGTSPLHF

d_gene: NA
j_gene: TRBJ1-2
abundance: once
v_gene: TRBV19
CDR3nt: TGTGCCAGTAGTATAATGGGCTCCTATGGCTACACCTTC
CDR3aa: CASSIMGSYGYTF

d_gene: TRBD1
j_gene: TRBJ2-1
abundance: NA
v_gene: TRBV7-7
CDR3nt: TGTGCCAGCAGCTCCCGGCAGGGGGCGGTTTACAATGAGCAGTTCTTC
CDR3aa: CASSSRQGAVYNEQFF

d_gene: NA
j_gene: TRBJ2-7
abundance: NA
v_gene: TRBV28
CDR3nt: TGTGCCAGCAGTTCCCAAAATCCCAGCTCCTACGAGCAGTACTTC
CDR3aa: CASSSQNPSSYEQYF

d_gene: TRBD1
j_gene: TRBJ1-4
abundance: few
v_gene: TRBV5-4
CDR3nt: TGTGCCAGCAGCTATCGACAGGGACCTAATGAAAAACTGTTTTTT
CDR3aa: CASSYRQGPNEKLFF